The sequence of this T cell receptor beta chain was determined in a study of blood T cell repertoires in COVID-19 (dated by TCRdb to about 2020). Some background on the complete study: Samples from collaborators originated in the United States, Italy and Spain and spanned both the acute and convalescent phases of COVID-19. Where available, HLA class I and class II types were obtained from metadata supplied by the sample provider rather than from assay-based typing. The material from the prospective study consisted of cDNA or gDNA derived from T cells, B-cell-depleted T cells, or PBMCs. The repertoires were made available in a free public database intended to serve as a resource for research on the immune response to SARS-CoV-2. Samples were obtained from the ongoing ImmuneRACE study (first 160 participants) and from approximately 1,200 subjects provided by 6 global collaborators. Deeply sampled blood TCRbeta repertoires from subjects exposed to, actively infected with, or recovered from COVID-19 were included in the dataset. The sample metadata nearly always contained a de-identified subject ID, COVID-19 status, age in years and sex. Here is what the overall study found, with its caveats: Clinical and demographic metadata were provided uncurated, with the amount varying by source and participant.

TCRbeta CDR3 regions were amplified from genomic DNA by means of the immunoSEQ Assay, a bias-controlled multiplex PCR. From the authors' description of their analysis: Nucleated cell counts per sample were estimated from amplification of reference gene primers within the assay. To quantify the absolute abundance of each unique TCRbeta CDR3 rearrangement, sequence reads were collapsed and filtered. For each sample, productive Simpson clonality was calculated as the square root of Simpson's diversity index over productive rearrangements. TCRdb retrieved this table from immuneACCESS and kept in-frame rearrangements only. Not all clones are present; in checked studies, unresolved V genes account for under half, and no reason is known for the remainder. Clonal size and the V and J genes are those of that table, whereas D and trimming came from the DNA. This sample lists roughly 250,000 clones; 88% were detected once. Around 3% of the sample lies in the top ten.

Participants in the prospective study were enrolled through a virtual design, were aged roughly 18 to 100 years, and lived in fewer than 30 United States geographic areas. In the prospective study, cohorts were assigned on the basis of participant-reported clinical history obtained from a screening survey and a study questionnaire. Recovered participants in ImmuneRACE Cohort 3 were defined as having two consecutive negative NP/OP PCR tests, clearance from a healthcare professional, or resolution of symptoms. Each participant in the prospective study had whole blood, serum and a nasopharyngeal or oropharyngeal swab collected by mobile phlebotomists. Participants in the prospective study had the option to provide additional blood draws and questionnaires over an approximately 2-month period. Before DNA extraction, blood samples from the prospective study were shipped at room temperature or frozen.

As encoded in the germline V gene, CDR1 is MDHEN while CDR2 is SYDVKM. A distance of 8 bases separates the germline ends of V and J, which lose 5 bases and 6 bases respectively. The CDR3 contains 12 residues, cysteine and phenylalanine counted. Only the CDR3 part of the read is kept: 36 bases, read in frame from the first base. As regards this clone: It has no known antigen specificity. There are no base qualities to consult, and no much larger clone falls within one base.

The rearranged segments are TRBV28 and TRBJ1-5; the D gene is unclear. The TCR was taken from a woman aged 45-65 years who had recovered from COVID-19. Material: PBMCs or T cells enriched from blood (not recorded which). The DNA reads as follows: TGTGCCAGCAGTCCACTCGGTCAGCCCCAGCATTTT. Its product reads: CASSPLGQPQHF.